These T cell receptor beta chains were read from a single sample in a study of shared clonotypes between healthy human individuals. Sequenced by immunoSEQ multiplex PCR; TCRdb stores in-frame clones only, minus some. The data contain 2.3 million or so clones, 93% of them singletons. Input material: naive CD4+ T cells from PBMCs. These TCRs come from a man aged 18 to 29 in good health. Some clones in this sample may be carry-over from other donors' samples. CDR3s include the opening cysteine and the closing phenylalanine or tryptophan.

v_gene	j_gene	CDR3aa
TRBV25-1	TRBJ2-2	CASSDFRTRANTGELFF
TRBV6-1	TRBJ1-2	CASRMTGGGYGYTF
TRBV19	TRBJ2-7	CASKKSGRLGTDEQYF
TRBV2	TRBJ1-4	CASSQTGVPNEKLFF
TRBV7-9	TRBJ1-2	CASSWEQGYGYTF
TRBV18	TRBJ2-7	CASSPDAESYEQYF
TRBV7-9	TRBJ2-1	CASNPQTGAYNEQFF
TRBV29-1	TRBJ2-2	CSVLRGVNAGELFF
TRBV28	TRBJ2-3	CASSPLGGWGTDTQYF
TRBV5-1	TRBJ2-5	CASSLESGGETQYF
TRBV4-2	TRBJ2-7	CASSQRAGGSYEQYF
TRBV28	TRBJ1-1	CASSPTGGWTEAFF
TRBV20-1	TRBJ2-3	CSAFHTDTQYF
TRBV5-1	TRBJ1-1	CASSLLDRNTEAFF
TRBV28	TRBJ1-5	CASSFTAGQRSNQPQHF
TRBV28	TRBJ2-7	CASSRPAISYEQYF
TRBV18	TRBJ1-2	CASSPSPRPEGYTF
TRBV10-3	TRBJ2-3	CAIGGVLVTDTQYF
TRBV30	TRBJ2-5	CAWGRGLAGGETQYF
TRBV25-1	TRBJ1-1	CASSDPKTGFTEAFF